This T cell receptor beta chain is drawn from a study of T cell repertoires in cytomegalovirus infection. TCRdb itself ran the reads through MiXCR, one entry per CDR3 protein. The sample holds some 590,000 distinct CDR3 sequences, approximately 40% seen once. Comment on this clonotype: Its matching antigen is unknown.

Sequenced material: cultured PBMCs, taken from culture after CMV antigen stimulation. The sequence was collected from a human donor in good health (CMV status not recorded). Some clones in this sample may be carry-over from other donors' samples.

The CDR3 sequence: CASSVGLNFGETQYF. CDR3 DNA: TGTGCCAGCAGTGTGGGGCTCAACTTCGGAGAGACCCAGTACTTC. The V gene is TRBV6-1, the J gene TRBJ2-5; D possibly corresponds to TRBD1 (5 bases). Between the trimmed V and J ends, which lost 4 bases and 4 bases, there was a span of 16 bases. Germline V CDR1 and CDR2: MNHNS, SASEGT. The CDR3 consists of 15 residues.